These 22 T cell receptor beta chains originate from one sample sequenced in a study of T cells in Graves' hyperthyroidism and ophthalmopathy. Amplification yielded TCR beta CDR3 regions, with RNA transcripts as the source. HTBI primers drove first-round RT-PCR of the TCR CDR3. MiXCR was run by TCRdb on the multiplex PCR reads, yielding one entry per CDR3 protein. The sample lists a few hundred thousand distinct CDR3 sequences; under 60% were seen once. The material sequenced was peripheral blood or thyroid tissue (not recorded which). The receptors here all came from a woman between 18 and 29 years old with Graves' hyperthyroidism.

This clonotype was seen repeatedly, ten times or more. The V gene is TRBV20-1, the J gene TRBJ1-1; D unresolved. CDR1 DFQATT and CDR2 SNEGSKA come from the germline V gene (reference sequence). The CDR3 consists of 12 residues. V dropped 2 bases and J dropped 0 bases, with 4 bases sitting between them. In DNA, the CDR3 is TGCAGTGCTAGAAAGGTGAACACTGAAGCTTTCTTT. Protein: CSARKVNTEAFF.

As concerns this clonotype: A much larger clone lies one base from this, so it may be a read error. The rearrangement joins TRBV2 to TRBJ1-2; D possibly corresponds to TRBD1 (6 bases). This CDR3 spans 14 amino acids. Germline assignment: CDR1 SNHLY and CDR2 FYNNEI. DNA of the CDR3: TGTGTCAGCAGCCAAGGAATGGGGGCCTATGGCTACACCTTC. It encodes CVSSQGMGAYGYTF.

This clonotype was detected once. J is TRBJ2-7 and V is TRBV24-1; TRBD2 agrees at 9 bases. Matching the DNA end better, TRBJ2-1 makes the J call doubtful. Germline CDR1 reads KGHDR; CDR2 reads SFDVKD. The CDR3 runs to 15 residues. Written as DNA, the CDR3 is TGTGCCACTACTCAGGGGCTAGCGGGGAGCAATGAGCAGTTCTTC. This encodes CATTQGLAGSNEQFF.

This chain joins TRBV27 and TRBJ2-5; tentatively, D is TRBD1 (7 bases). Trimming shortened V by 7 bases and J by 2 bases, and 17 bases separated the two germline ends. In germline, CDR1 is MNHEY, CDR2 SMNVEV (reference sequence). The CDR3 is 15 residues long. The CDR3 DNA sequence: TGTGCCAGCAAGGGGGCGGGACTCCCTCAAGAGACCCAGTACTTC. Residues: CASKGAGLPQETQYF.

Many counts were recorded for this clonotype. This rearrangement joins TRBV6-5 to TRBJ1-6; 7 nucleotides agree with TRBD1. Germline assignment: CDR1 MNHEY and CDR2 SVGAGI. The CDR3 runs 15 residues. V lost 2 bases, J lost 7 bases, and 5 bases stayed unmatched. This chain's CDR3 is CASSYGRGFNSPLHF. The CDR3 nucleotides are TGTGCCAGCAGTTACGGCAGGGGGTTCAATTCACCCCTCCACTTT.

J is TRBJ2-5 and V is TRBV2; 7 bases are a match to TRBD1. The germline V gene encodes CDR1 SNHLY and CDR2 FYNNEI. The CDR3 loop spans 14 amino acids. Trimming took 8 bases from V and 4 from J; bases not matched to a gene: 10. The CDR3, as DNA: TGTGCCAGCCACCCCGGGACAGCGGCAGAGACCCAGTACTTC. Translating gives CASHPGTAAETQYF.

This clonotype was found many times. This CDR3 is CATSRDPGAARVRGYTF. In DNA, the CDR3 is TGTGCCACCAGCAGAGATCCTGGGGCAGCCCGGGTAAGGGGCTACACCTTC. This chain connects TRBV15 to TRBJ1-2, with D possibly TRBD1 on 5 matching bases. Looked up from germline, CDR1 is LNHNV and CDR2 is YYDKDF (reference sequence). V lost 0 bases to trimming and J lost 8 bases, with 22 bases between them. The CDR3 sequence is 17 residues long. The full variable domain, with the rest looked up from reference TRBV15 and TRBJ1-2, is DAMVIQNPRYQVTQFGKPVTLSCSQTLNHNVMYWYQQKSSQAPKLLFHYYDKDFNNEADTPDNFQSRRPNTSFCFLDIRSPGLGDTAMYLCATSRDPGAARVRGYTFGSGTRLTVV.

In this sample, this clonotype turned up many times. This chain links TRBV19 with TRBJ1-2; D uncertain. The CDR3 loop spans 16 amino acids. Trimming shortened V by 7 bases and J by 2 bases, and 20 bases separated the two germline ends. Germline loops: CDR1 LNHDA, CDR2 SQIVND (reference sequence). The CDR3 spells CASTSFSSGLNYGYTF. For the CDR3, the DNA is TGTGCCAGTACCTCATTCTCATCCGGACTGAACTATGGCTACACCTTC.

J is TRBJ2-7 and V is TRBV20-1, with 12 bases lining up with TRBD2. The CDR3 runs to 16 residues. Trimming took 3 bases from V and 4 from J; bases not matched to a gene: 10. Germline CDR1 reads DFQATT; CDR2 reads SNEGSKA (reference sequence). CDR3 residues: CSARGTSGPEGYEQYF. The CDR3 bases are TGCAGTGCTAGGGGGACTAGCGGGCCTGAGGGGTACGAGCAGTACTTC.

The J gene is TRBJ2-6, the V gene TRBV7-9; 8 bases map to TRBD2. The CDR3 loop spans 17 amino acids. The trim removed 0 bases at V and 3 bases at J, leaving 4 bases unmatched. Germline lookup yields CDR1 SEHNR and CDR2 FQNEAQ (reference sequence). The CDR3 here is CASSLAHGGVGANVLTF. In DNA form, the CDR3 reads TGTGCCAGCAGCTTAGCGCACGGGGGGGTTGGGGCCAACGTCCTGACTTTC.

The chain employs TRBV7-3 and TRBJ1-2; no reliable D call. V lost 5 bases and J lost 4, with 11 bases in between. The CDR3 runs 13 residues. Looked up from germline, CDR1 is SGHTA and CDR2 is FQGTGA. CDR3 region: CASSPDASYGYTF. The CDR3 nucleotides read TGTGCCAGCAGCCCTGACGCCAGCTATGGCTACACCTTC.

This clonotype has at least ten counts. The chain is built from TRBV15 and TRBJ2-3; no clear D gene. Trimming shortened V by 8 bases and J by 2 bases, and 2 bases separated the two germline ends. The CDR3 spans 10 residues. In germline, CDR1 is LNHNV, CDR2 YYDKDF (reference sequence). CDR3 loop: CATLTDTQYF. The CDR3 DNA reads TGTGCCACCCTCACAGATACGCAGTATTTT.

The CDR3 spells CASSDRAGTDNYGYTF. In DNA form, the CDR3 reads TGTGCCAGCAGTGATCGAGCCGGGACGGACAACTATGGCTACACCTTC. The V gene is TRBV2, the J gene TRBJ1-2; maybe TRBD1 (5 bases). The V gene's germline CDR1 is SNHLY and CDR2 FYNNEI. The CDR3 contains 16 residues. V was cut by 3 bases and J by 2 bases, with 16 bases left in between.

This clonotype was seen more than once but under ten times. The chain combines TRBV19 with TRBJ1-1; D gene unclear. The CDR3 length is 14 residues. Germline V lookup: CDR1 LNHDA, CDR2 SQIVND (reference sequence). V gave up 9 bases and J gave up 6 bases, with 20 bases separating them. CDR3 nucleotide sequence: TGTGCCAGCAAACACGCCCCTTTTATGGCTGAAGCTTTCTTT. Its translation: CASKHAPFMAEAFF. Supplemented by reference TRBV19 and TRBJ1-1, the full variable domain reads DGGITQSPKYLFRKEGQNVTLSCEQNLNHDAMYWYRQDPGQGLRLIYYSQIVNDFQKGDIAEGYSVSREKKESFPLTVTSAQKNPTAFYLCASKHAPFMAEAFFGQGTRLTVV.

The table lists this clonotype with a few counts. The chain carries TRBV4-1 and TRBJ1-3; 8 nucleotides agree with TRBD1. This CDR3 comprises 15 residues. V dropped 3 bases and J dropped 2; count of bases not matched to a gene: 3. The germline V gene encodes CDR1 MGHRA and CDR2 YSYEKL. This chain's CDR3 is CASSQTGAAGNTIYF. The DNA of the CDR3 is TGCGCCAGCAGCCAGACAGGGGCGGCTGGAAACACCATATATTTT.

This clonotype came up once. Here the CDR3 DNA reads TGTGCCAGCAGCGCGCGGACGGGGGACACCATATATTTT. Its protein is CASSARTGDTIYF. The rearrangement joins TRBV11-2 to TRBJ1-3; a weak D match, TRBD1 (5 bases). V lost 5 bases, J lost 8 bases, and 13 bases lay in between. Germline-derived CDR1 and CDR2 are SGHAT and FQNNGV. The CDR3 loop spans 13 amino acids.

The gene calls are TRBV7-3 and TRBJ2-7, with D uncertain. CDR3 length: 13 residues. CDR1 and CDR2 from the germline V gene are SGHTA and FQGTGA. The V end lost 1 base, the J end lost 7 bases, and 11 bases lay between the germline ends. For the CDR3, the DNA is TGTGCCAGCAGCTTAAGTCGGTCAAATGAGCAGTACTTC. This sequence encodes CASSLSRSNEQYF.

This clonotype was found many times. This chain connects TRBV7-9 to TRBJ1-3, with a possible D match to TRBD1 (6 bases). The CDR3 totals 12 residues. The germline V gene encodes CDR1 SEHNR and CDR2 FQNEAQ (reference sequence). With 3 bases removed from V and 15 bases from J, the gap between germline ends came to 15 bases. The chain's CDR3 is CASSLSGQGKYF. In DNA, the CDR3 is TGTGCCAGCAGCTTGTCCGGCCAGGGGAAATATTTT.

This clonotype was counted at least ten times. The J gene is TRBJ2-2, the V gene TRBV10-3; D gene unclear. The CDR3 consists of 18 residues. Germline CDR1 and CDR2: ENHRY and SYGVKD. The V end was cut by 3 bases, the J end by 5 bases, with 22 bases between. CDR3 region: CAISERLPGQRYTGELFF. The CDR3 DNA reads TGTGCCATCAGTGAACGACTGCCGGGCCAGAGGTATACCGGGGAGCTGTTTTTT.

This clonotype was recorded at least ten times. The rearrangement uses TRBV20-1 and TRBJ1-4; D not resolved. Germline V gene data show CDR1 as DFQATT and CDR2 as SNEGSKA (reference sequence). This CDR3 region has 14 residues. Trimming took 6 bases from V and 1 from J, leaving 12 bases between them. CDR3 sequence reads: CSAPDFGTNEKLFF. CDR3 nucleotide sequence: TGCAGTGCGCCGGACTTTGGAACTAATGAAAAACTGTTTTTT.

Ten or more counts support this clonotype. V usage is TRBV7-2 and J usage is TRBJ1-4; unclear D gene. Germline assignment: CDR1 SGHTA and CDR2 FQGNSA. This CDR3 region has 14 residues. V shed 4 bases and J shed 12 bases, with 18 bases lying between them. The CDR3 reads CASSSWGALEELFF. CDR3 nucleotides: TGTGCCAGCAGCTCCTGGGGTGCTCTCGAGGAACTGTTTTTT. Full variable domain (outside the CDR3, taken from reference TRBV7-2 and TRBJ1-4): GAGVSQSPSNKVTEKGKDVELRCDPISGHTALYWYRQSLGQGLEFLIYFQGNSAPDKSGLPSDRFSAERTGGSVSTLTIQRTQQEDSAVYLCASSSWGALEELFFGSGTQLSVL.

This clonotype came up many times. This chain links TRBV20-1 with TRBJ1-5; the D is unclear. Per the germline V gene, CDR1 is DFQATT and CDR2 is SNEGSKA (reference sequence). The CDR3 has 14 residues. V gave up 6 bases and J gave up 4 bases, with 16 bases separating them. CDR3 loop: CSADPSSGNQPQHF. The CDR3 DNA sequence: TGCAGTGCCGACCCGTCCTCGGGGAATCAGCCCCAGCATTTT.